Given below is one T cell receptor beta chain in context. The antigen remains unidentified. This record belongs to a study of T cells in Graves' hyperthyroidism and ophthalmopathy. Study-level points and caveats: The model forecast ophthalmopathy, anticipating it by a median roughly 6 months before onset.

The germline V gene encodes CDR1 SGHDT and CDR2 YYEEEE. Trimming pared 0 bases from V and 2 bases from J, leaving 8 bases between. The CDR3 is 14 residues long. Isolation of PBMCs was performed on about 10 ml fresh peripheral blood. Amplification of TCR beta CDR3 regions was performed using RNA transcripts as template. When the TCR CDR3 underwent first-round RT-PCR, the HTBI primer set was used. TCRdb independently ran MiXCR on the multiplex PCR reads; one entry per CDR3 protein. The sample consists of about 500,000 distinct CDR3 sequences, 13% to 15% of them appearing once. The sequence was collected from a young woman with Graves' hyperthyroidism. Sequencing was done on a sample of blood. The V and J genes are TRBV5-6 and TRBJ1-1; tentatively, D is TRBD1 (5 bases). The CDR3 nucleotides read TGTGCCAGCAGCTTGGTATGGGGCAACACTGAAGCTTTCTTT. Its translation is CASSLVWGNTEAFF.